Presented here are 14 T cell receptor beta chains from one specimen sequenced in a study of metastatic and nonmetastatic thyroid tumors. Each patient went into thyroid surgery without having received any treatment. TCRdb redid the clone calls on the PCR reads using MiXCR. The profile shows roughly 39,000 clones, approximately 44% of them singletons. Material: tumor tissue. Receptor source: a male donor with papillary thyroid cancer or a benign thyroid nodule (not recorded which). Some clones in this sample may be carry-over from other donors' samples.

This clone was counted between two and nine times. This chain links TRBV5-1 with TRBJ1-2, with 7 bases matching TRBD1. This CDR3 is built from 13 residues. Germline V CDR1 and CDR2: SGHRS, YFSETQ. After removal of 3 bases from V and 6 bases from J, the junction contained 5 bases not matched to a gene. The CDR3 region is CASSSQQGNGYTF. The CDR3 coding sequence is TGCGCCAGCAGCTCGCAACAGGGGAATGGCTACACCTTC.

This clone was detected once. The chain is built from TRBV18 and TRBJ1-1; 10 nucleotides agree with TRBD1. Germline lookup yields CDR1 KGHSH and CDR2 LQKENI. The CDR3 is 14 amino acids. V shed 4 bases, J shed 6 bases, and the junction held 5 bases outside the gene matches. The CDR3: CASSLRQGASEAFF. The CDR3 DNA reads TGTGCCAGCTCACTACGACAGGGGGCATCTGAAGCTTTCTTT.

The chain links TRBV4-2 to TRBJ2-7; possible D gene TRBD1, 5 bases. Germline CDR1 reads LGHNA; CDR2 reads YNFKEQ. CDR3 size: 16 residues. V dropped 1 base and J dropped 2 bases, with 15 bases sitting between them. DNA of the CDR3: TGTGCCAGCAGCCAAGCCATGGGGCAGGTGACCTACGAGCAGTACTTC. It is translated as CASSQAMGQVTYEQYF.

This clone has just a few counts. This chain connects TRBV15 to TRBJ1-1; D unresolved. V lost 1 base and J 0 bases, leaving 9 bases between the germline ends. CDR3 size: 15 residues. Germline CDR1 reads LNHNV; CDR2 reads YYDKDF (reference sequence). The chain's CDR3 is CATSRGDKVNTEAFF. The DNA for the CDR3 is TGTGCCACCAGCAGAGGAGACAAGGTGAACACTGAAGCTTTCTTT. Full variable domain (remainder filled in from reference TRBV15 and TRBJ1-1): DAMVIQNPRYQVTQFGKPVTLSCSQTLNHNVMYWYQQKSSQAPKLLFHYYDKDFNNEADTPDNFQSRRPNTSFCFLDIRSPGLGDTAMYLCATSRGDKVNTEAFFGQGTRLTVV.

A remark on this clone: The junction does not match germline at one end; this may be a read error. The rearrangement joins TRBV6-1 to TRBJ2-7; 11 bases map to TRBD1. The CDR3 contains 13 residues. Looked up from germline, CDR1 is MNHNS and CDR2 is SASEGT. The DNA for the CDR3 is TGTGCCTGCAGGGGACAGGGGGCCTACGAGCAGTACTTC. This encodes CACRGQGAYEQYF.

The chain couples TRBV7-2 to TRBJ1-3, with D tentatively TRBD1 (5 bases). Trimming pared 1 base from V and 1 base from J, leaving 8 bases between. The CDR3 consists of 15 residues. Germline V gene lookup returns CDR1 SGHTA and CDR2 FQGNSA. CDR3 in amino acids: CASSLGGISGNTIYF. The CDR3 region has the DNA TGTGCCAGCAGCTTAGGGGGGATATCTGGAAACACCATATATTTT.

This chain links TRBV7-8 with TRBJ2-7; D is perhaps TRBD1 (6 bases). The germline gives CDR1 SGHVS, CDR2 FQNEAQ. The CDR3 has 15 residues. V lost 2 bases, J lost 2 bases, and 13 bases lay in between. The CDR3 DNA reads as TGTGCCAGCAGCTTAAGGCAGGGGTCGGCCTACGAGCAGTACGTC. This codes for CASSLRQGSAYEQYV.

The gene calls are TRBV4-2 and TRBJ2-7; TRBD1 matches 9 bases. The CDR3 length is 17 residues. Germline V CDR1 and CDR2: LGHNA, YNFKEQ. V was clipped by 5 bases and J by 0 bases; unmatched bases: 11. For the CDR3, the DNA is TGTGCCAGCAGCACCCCACCTGGGACAGGGCCCTCCTACGAGCAGTACTTC. This encodes CASSTPPGTGPSYEQYF.

This clone was seen a handful of times. The rearrangement uses TRBV7-2 and TRBJ2-3, with D uncertain. Germline CDR1 is SGHTA and CDR2 is FQGNSA. CDR3 size: 11 residues. The germline V and J ends were trimmed by 5 bases and 7 bases, with 7 bases remaining between them. CDR3: CASSLGYTQYF. The CDR3, as DNA: TGTGCCAGCAGCCTAGGCTATACGCAGTATTTT.

The chain recombines TRBV7-3 with TRBJ2-2; the D is unclear. CDR1 SGHTA and CDR2 FQGTGA come from the germline V gene. Trimming pared 2 bases from V and 0 bases from J, leaving 4 bases between. The CDR3 has 14 amino acids. The CDR3 region has the DNA TGTGCCAGCAGCTTAGTGCCGAACACCGGGGAGCTGTTTTTT. Translated, it gives CASSLVPNTGELFF.

This clone was detected a few times. Within the sample, other DNA sequences also encode this same CDR3. CDR3 in amino acids: CASSELAGGYNEQFF. DNA of the CDR3: TGTGCCAGCAGTGAACTAGCGGGAGGGTACAATGAGCAGTTCTTC. V usage is TRBV6-1 and J usage is TRBJ2-1; TRBD2 matches at 12 bases. This CDR3 has 15 residues. Germline V gene sequence: CDR1 MNHNS, CDR2 SASEGT. V gave up 2 bases and J gave up 4 bases; unmatched junction bases: 0.

This clone was detected only a few times. CDR3 DNA: TGTGCCACCAGTGATCTGTCAGGGGGATTTACGCAGTATTTT. It translates to CATSDLSGGFTQYF. This chain connects TRBV24-1 to TRBJ2-3, with TRBD1 identical over 7 bases. The CDR3 loop spans 14 amino acids. Germline CDR1 reads KGHDR; CDR2 reads SFDVKD. The trim removed 3 bases at V and 8 bases at J, leaving 7 bases unmatched.

The V gene is TRBV11-3, the J gene TRBJ2-7; D call uncertain. This CDR3 has 12 residues. Germline lookup yields CDR1 SGHNT and CDR2 YENEEA. The V gene lost 0 bases and the J gene lost 8 bases, with 8 bases spanning the gap. CDR3 sequence (DNA): TGTGCCAGCAGCTTAGATCTAGGACAGCAGTACTTC. It codes for CASSLDLGQQYF.

The genes are TRBV12-3 or TRBV12-4 and TRBJ2-1; 9 bases align to TRBD2. This CDR3 comprises 16 residues. Trimming cost V 5 bases and J 4 bases; bases outside gene matches: 9. CDR3 residues: CASSNRAGGVYNEQFF. The CDR3 DNA follows: TGTGCCAGCAGTAATCGGGCGGGGGGGGTTTACAATGAGCAGTTCTTC.